This TCR beta chain came from a study of neurological immune-mediated disorders. Broader study findings: Healthy controls had more TCR clonal expansion than multiple sclerosis, which showed the least, whereas HTLV-1-associated myelopathy showed the most.

Synthesis of cDNA was accomplished via 5'RACE employing 10-nucleotide random UMIs. Over 170 million TCR-beta sequences from 15-18 subjects came out of each sequencing run. TCRdb used MiXCR to reprocess the 5' RACE reads, holding one entry per CDR3 protein. The sample lists 4,000 or so distinct CDR3 sequences, about 30% occurring once. Use was made of under 1.2 million CD4+ or CD8+ T cells in sorted libraries. This clonotype has ten or more counts. Its antigen is not identified. The sequenced sample was CD8+ T cells from blood. This receptor was identified in a man aged 50 to 59 with HTLV-1-associated myelopathy (HAM/TSP).

CDR3 region: CSATAQRGWYGYTF. In DNA, the CDR3 is TGCAGTGCTACCGCCCAGAGGGGGTGGTATGGCTACACCTTC. This chain links TRBV20-1 with TRBJ1-2; D is perhaps TRBD1 (6 bases). This CDR3 has 14 residues. V was pared by 4 bases and J by 5 bases, with 17 bases between. Per germline, CDR1 DFQATT and CDR2 SNEGSKA (reference sequence).